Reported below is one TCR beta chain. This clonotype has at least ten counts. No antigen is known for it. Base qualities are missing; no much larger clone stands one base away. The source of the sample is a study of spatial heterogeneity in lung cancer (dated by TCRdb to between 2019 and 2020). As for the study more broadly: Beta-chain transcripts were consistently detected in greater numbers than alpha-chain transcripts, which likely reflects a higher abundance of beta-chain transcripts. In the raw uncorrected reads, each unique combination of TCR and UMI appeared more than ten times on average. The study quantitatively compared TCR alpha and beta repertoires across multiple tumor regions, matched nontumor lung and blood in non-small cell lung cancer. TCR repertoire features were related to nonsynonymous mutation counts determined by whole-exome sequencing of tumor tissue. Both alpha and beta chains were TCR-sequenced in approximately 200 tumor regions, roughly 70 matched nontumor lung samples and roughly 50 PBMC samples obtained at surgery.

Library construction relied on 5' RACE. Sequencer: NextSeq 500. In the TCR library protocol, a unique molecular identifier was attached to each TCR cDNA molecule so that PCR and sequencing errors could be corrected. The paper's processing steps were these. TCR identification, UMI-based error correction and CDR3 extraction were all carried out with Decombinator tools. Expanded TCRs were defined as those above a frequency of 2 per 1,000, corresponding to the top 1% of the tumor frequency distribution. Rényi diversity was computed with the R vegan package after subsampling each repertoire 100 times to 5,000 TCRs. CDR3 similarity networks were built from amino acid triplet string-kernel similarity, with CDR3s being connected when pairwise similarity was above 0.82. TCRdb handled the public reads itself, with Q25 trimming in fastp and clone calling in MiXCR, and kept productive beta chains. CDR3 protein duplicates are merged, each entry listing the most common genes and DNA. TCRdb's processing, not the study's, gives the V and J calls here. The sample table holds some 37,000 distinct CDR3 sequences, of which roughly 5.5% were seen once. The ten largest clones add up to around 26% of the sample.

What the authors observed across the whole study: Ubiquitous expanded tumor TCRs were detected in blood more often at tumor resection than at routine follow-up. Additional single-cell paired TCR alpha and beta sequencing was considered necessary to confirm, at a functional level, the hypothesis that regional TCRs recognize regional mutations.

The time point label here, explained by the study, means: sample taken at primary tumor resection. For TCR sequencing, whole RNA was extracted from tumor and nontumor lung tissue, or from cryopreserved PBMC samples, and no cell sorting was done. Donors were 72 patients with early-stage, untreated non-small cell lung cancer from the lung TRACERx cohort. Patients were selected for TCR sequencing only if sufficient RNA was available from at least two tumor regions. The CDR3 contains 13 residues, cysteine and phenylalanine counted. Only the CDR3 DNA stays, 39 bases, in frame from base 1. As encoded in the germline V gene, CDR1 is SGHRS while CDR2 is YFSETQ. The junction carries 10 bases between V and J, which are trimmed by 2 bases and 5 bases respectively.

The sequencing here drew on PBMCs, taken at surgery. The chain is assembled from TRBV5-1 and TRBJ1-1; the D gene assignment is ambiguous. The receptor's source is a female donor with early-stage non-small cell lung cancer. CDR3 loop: CASSFRGMTEAFF. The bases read TGCGCCAGCAGCTTCAGAGGGATGACTGAAGCTTTCTTT.